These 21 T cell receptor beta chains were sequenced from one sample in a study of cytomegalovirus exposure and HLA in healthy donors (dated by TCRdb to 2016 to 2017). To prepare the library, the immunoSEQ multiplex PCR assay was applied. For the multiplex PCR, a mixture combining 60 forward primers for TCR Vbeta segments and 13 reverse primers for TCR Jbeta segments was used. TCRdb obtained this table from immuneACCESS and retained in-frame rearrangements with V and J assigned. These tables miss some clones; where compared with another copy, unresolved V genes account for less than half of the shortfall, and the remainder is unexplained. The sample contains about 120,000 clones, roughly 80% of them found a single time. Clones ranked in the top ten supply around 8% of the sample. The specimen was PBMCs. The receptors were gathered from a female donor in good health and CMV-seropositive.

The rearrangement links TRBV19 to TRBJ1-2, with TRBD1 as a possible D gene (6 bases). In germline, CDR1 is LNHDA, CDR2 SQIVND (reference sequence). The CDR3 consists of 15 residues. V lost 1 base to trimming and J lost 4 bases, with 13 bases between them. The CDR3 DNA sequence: TGTGCCAGTAGTATAGGGTACGGACAGCTCTATGGCTACACCTTC. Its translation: CASSIGYGQLYGYTF.

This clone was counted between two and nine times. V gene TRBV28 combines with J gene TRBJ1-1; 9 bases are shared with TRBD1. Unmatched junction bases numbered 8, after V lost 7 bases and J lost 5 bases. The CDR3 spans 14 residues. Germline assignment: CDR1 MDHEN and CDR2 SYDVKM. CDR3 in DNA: TGTGCCAGCATTCCGGGACAGGGAGAGACTGAAGCTTTCTTT. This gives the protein CASIPGQGETEAFF.

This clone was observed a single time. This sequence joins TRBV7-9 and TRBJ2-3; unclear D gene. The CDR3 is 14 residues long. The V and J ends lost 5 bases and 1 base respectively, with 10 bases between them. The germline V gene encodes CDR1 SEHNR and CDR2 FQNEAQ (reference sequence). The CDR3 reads CASSDTLGTDTQYF. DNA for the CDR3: TGTGCCAGCAGCGACACCCTCGGCACAGATACGCAGTATTTT.

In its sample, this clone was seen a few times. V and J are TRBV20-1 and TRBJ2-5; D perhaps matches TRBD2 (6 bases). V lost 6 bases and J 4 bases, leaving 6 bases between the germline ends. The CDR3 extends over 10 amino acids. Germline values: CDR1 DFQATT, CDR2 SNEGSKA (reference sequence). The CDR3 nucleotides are TGCAGTGCGGGGGGAGAGACCCAGTACTTC. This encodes CSAGGETQYF.

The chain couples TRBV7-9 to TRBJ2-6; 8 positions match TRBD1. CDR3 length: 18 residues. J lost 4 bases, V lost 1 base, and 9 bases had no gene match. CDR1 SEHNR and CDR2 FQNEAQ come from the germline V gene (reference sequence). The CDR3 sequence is CASSLVVTGGSGANVLTF. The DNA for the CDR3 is TGTGCCAGCAGCTTAGTAGTTACAGGGGGATCAGGGGCCAACGTCCTGACTTTC. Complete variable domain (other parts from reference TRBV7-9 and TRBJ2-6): DTGVSQNPRHKITKRGQNVTFRCDPISEHNRLYWYRQTLGQGPEFLTYFQNEAQLEKSRLLSDRFSAERPKGSFSTLEIQRTEQGDSAMYLCASSLVVTGGSGANVLTFGAGSRLTVL.

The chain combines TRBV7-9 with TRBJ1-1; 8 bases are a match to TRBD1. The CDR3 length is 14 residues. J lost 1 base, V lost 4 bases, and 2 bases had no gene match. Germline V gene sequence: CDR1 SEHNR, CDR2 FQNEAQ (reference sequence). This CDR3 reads CASSSGTGNTEAFF. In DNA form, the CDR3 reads TGTGCCAGCAGCTCCGGGACAGGGAACACTGAAGCTTTCTTT.

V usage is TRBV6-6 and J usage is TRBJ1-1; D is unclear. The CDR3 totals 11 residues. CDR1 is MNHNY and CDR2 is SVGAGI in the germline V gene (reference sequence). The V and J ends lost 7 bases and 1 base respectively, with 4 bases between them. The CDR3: CASTSNTEAFF. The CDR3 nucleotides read TGTGCCAGCACCTCGAACACTGAAGCTTTCTTT.

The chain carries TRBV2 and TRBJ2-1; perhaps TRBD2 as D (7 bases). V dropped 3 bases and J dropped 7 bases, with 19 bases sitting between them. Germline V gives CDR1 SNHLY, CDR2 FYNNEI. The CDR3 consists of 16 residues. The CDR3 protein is CASSEGGAGAGNEQFF. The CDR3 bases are TGTGCCAGCAGTGAGGGAGGGGCGGGGGCCGGGAATGAGCAGTTCTTC.

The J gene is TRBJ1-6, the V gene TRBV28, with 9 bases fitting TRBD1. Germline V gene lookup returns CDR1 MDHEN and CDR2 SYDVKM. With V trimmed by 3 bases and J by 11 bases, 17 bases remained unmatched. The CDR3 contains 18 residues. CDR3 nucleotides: TGTGCCAGCAGTTTCTTTTCCGGGACAGGGAGCAATAGGACACCCCTCCACTTT. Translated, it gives CASSFFSGTGSNRTPLHF.

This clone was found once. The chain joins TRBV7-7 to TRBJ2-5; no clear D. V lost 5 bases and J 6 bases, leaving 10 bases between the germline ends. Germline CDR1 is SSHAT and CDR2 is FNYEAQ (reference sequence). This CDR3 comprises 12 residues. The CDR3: CASSQEGQTQYF. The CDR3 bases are TGTGCCAGCAGCCAGGAAGGCCAGACCCAGTACTTC.

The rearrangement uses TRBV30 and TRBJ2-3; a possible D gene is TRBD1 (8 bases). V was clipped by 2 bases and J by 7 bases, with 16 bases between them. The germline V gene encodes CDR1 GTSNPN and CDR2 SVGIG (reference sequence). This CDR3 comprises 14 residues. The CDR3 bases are TGTGCCTGGAGTAGCGGGACAGGCCTTCATACGCAGTATTTT. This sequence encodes CAWSSGTGLHTQYF.

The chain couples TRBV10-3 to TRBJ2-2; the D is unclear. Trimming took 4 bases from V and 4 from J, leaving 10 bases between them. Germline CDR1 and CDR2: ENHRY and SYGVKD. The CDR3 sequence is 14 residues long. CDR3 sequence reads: CAISVYNPTGELFF. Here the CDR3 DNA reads TGTGCCATCAGTGTGTACAACCCCACCGGGGAGCTGTTTTTT.

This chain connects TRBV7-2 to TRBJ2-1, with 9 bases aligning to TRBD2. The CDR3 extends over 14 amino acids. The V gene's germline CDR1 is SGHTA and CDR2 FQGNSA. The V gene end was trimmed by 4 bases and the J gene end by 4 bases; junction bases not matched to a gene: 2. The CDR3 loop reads CASSSGLAYNEQFF. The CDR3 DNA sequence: TGTGCCAGCAGCTCTGGACTAGCGTACAATGAGCAGTTCTTC.

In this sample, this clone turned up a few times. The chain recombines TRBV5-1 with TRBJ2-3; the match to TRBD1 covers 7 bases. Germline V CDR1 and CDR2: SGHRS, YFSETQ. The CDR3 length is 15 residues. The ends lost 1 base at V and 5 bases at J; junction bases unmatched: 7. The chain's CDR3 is CASSLIEGAGDTQYF. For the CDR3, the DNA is TGCGCCAGCAGCTTGATTGAGGGGGCTGGAGATACGCAGTATTTT. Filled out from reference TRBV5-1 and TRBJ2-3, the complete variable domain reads KAGVTQTPRYLIKTRGQQVTLSCSPISGHRSVSWYQQTPGQGLQFLFEYFSETQRNKGNFPGRFSGRQFSNSRSEMNVSTLELGDSALYLCASSLIEGAGDTQYFGPGTRLTVL.

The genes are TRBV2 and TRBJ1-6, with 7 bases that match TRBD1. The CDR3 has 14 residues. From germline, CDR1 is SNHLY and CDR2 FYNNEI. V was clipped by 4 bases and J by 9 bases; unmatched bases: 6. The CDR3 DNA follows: TGTGCCAGCAGTGGACAGGGATCAGGTTCACCCCTCCACTTT. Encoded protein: CASSGQGSGSPLHF.

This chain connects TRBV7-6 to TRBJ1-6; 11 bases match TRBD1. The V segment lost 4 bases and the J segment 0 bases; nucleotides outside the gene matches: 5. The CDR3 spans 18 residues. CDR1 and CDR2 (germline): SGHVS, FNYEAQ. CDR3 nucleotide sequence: TGTGCCAGCAGCTCAGAGGACAGGGGGCGCTCCTATAATTCACCCCTCCACTTT. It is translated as CASSSEDRGRSYNSPLHF.

The CDR3 loop reads CASSLGLAGGGITDTQYF. The DNA for the CDR3 is TGTGCCAGTAGTTTAGGACTAGCGGGGGGCGGGATCACAGATACGCAGTATTTT. This chain joins TRBV19 and TRBJ2-3; 14 nucleotides line up with TRBD2. The CDR3 sequence is 18 residues long. CDR1 and CDR2 (germline): LNHDA, SQIVND (reference sequence). V lost 5 bases and J lost 2; bases outside the gene matches: 9.

The CDR3 is CASSLSGQGLSYGYTF. CDR3 coding DNA: TGTGCCAGCAGTTTATCGGGACAGGGACTCTCCTATGGCTACACCTTC. This sequence joins TRBV27 and TRBJ1-2, with TRBD1 identical over 9 bases. Trimming at V came to 0 bases and at J to 4 bases, leaving 6 bases not matched to a gene. The CDR3 extends over 16 amino acids. Germline-derived CDR1 and CDR2 are MNHEY and SMNVEV (reference sequence).

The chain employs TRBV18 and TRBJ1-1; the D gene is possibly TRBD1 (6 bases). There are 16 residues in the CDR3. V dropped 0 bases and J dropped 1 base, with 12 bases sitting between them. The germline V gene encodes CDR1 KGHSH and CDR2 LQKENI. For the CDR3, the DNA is TGTGCCAGCTCACCACCGGGGGGGGCCGGGAACACTGAAGCTTTCTTT. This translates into CASSPPGGAGNTEAFF.

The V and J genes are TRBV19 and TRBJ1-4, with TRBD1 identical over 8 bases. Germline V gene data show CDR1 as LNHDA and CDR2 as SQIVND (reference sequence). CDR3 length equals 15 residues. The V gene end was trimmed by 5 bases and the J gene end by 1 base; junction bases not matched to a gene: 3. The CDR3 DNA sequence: TGTGCCAGTAGTCCGGACAGGGAAACTAATGAAAAACTGTTTTTT. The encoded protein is CASSPDRETNEKLFF. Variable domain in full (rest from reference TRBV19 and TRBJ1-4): DGGITQSPKYLFRKEGQNVTLSCEQNLNHDAMYWYRQDPGQGLRLIYYSQIVNDFQKGDIAEGYSVSREKKESFPLTVTSAQKNPTAFYLCASSPDRETNEKLFFGSGTQLSVL.

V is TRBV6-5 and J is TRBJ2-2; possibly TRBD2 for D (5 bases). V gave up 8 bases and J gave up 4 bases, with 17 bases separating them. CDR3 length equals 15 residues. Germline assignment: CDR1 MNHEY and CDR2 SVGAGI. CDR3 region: CASHSRSRGTGELFF. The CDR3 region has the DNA TGTGCCAGCCACTCACGAAGTCGGGGCACCGGGGAGCTGTTTTTT.